This entry lists 7 T cell receptor beta chains sequenced from one sample in a study of cytomegalovirus exposure and HLA in healthy donors. PCR used 60 Vbeta primers and 13 Jbeta primers. TCRdb's copy holds only in-frame clones and misses some; the assay was immunoSEQ multiplex PCR. The sample includes around 100,000 clones, around four fifths of them seen just once. Sequencing was performed on PBMCs. Source of these receptors: a woman between 40 and 50 years old in good health and CMV-seropositive.

The chain couples TRBV19 to TRBJ1-5; D is perhaps TRBD1 (6 bases). V dropped 10 bases and J dropped 4 bases, with 14 bases sitting between them. The CDR3 is made up of 13 amino acids. In germline, CDR1 is LNHDA, CDR2 SQIVND (reference sequence). The CDR3 region is CATTGQFNQPQHF. The CDR3 DNA follows: TGTGCCACGACCGGACAGTTTAATCAGCCCCAGCATTTT.

This clone was picked up one time. V gene TRBV5-6 combines with J gene TRBJ2-1; D possibly corresponds to TRBD2 (6 bases). V lost 0 bases and J 0 bases, leaving 10 bases between the germline ends. CDR1 and CDR2 (germline): SGHDT, YYEEEE. The CDR3 is 16 residues long. In DNA form, the CDR3 reads TGTGCCAGCAGCTTGGTGGGGGGAAGCTCCTACAATGAGCAGTTCTTC. This sequence encodes CASSLVGGSSYNEQFF.

V usage is TRBV6-1 and J usage is TRBJ1-5, with TRBD1 as a possible D gene (6 bases). The CDR3 is 14 amino acids. V shed 8 bases and J shed 3 bases, with 14 bases lying between them. The V gene's germline CDR1 is MNHNS and CDR2 SASEGT. The CDR3 coding sequence is TGTGCCAGCCTCGAAACAGGGATCAATCAGCCCCAGCATTTT. This codes for CASLETGINQPQHF.

This clone was counted only a few times. V gene TRBV5-8 combines with J gene TRBJ1-1, with 10 bases that match TRBD1. The junction had 11 bases not matched to a gene; V was cut back by 4 bases and J by 2 bases. Germline V gene data show CDR1 as SGHTS and CDR2 as YDEGEE. This CDR3 comprises 17 residues. CDR3: CASSKDRGRLVNTEAFF. DNA of the CDR3: TGTGCCAGCAGCAAAGACAGGGGGCGCCTTGTAAACACTGAAGCTTTCTTT.

This clone was recorded a few times. The V call is TRBV19, the J call TRBJ2-5, with 11 nucleotides matching TRBD2. Germline assignment: CDR1 LNHDA and CDR2 SQIVND (reference sequence). The CDR3 is made up of 16 amino acids. V dropped 3 bases and J dropped 1; count of bases not matched to a gene: 4. Written as DNA, the CDR3 is TGTGCCAGTAGTATTGCGCTAGCGGGGGGCCAAGAGACCCAGTACTTC. It is translated as CASSIALAGGQETQYF.

The chain couples TRBV28 to TRBJ2-7, with TRBD1 identical over 9 bases. Germline CDR1 MDHEN, CDR2 SYDVKM. V was clipped by 10 bases and J by 2 bases; unmatched bases: 15. This CDR3 is 16 amino acids long. The CDR3 bases are TGTGCCATACTCTCCAACCCGGGACAGGGCGCCTACGAGCAGTACTTC. Its protein product is CAILSNPGQGAYEQYF.

This CDR3 reads CASSGRGGANVLTF. The CDR3 DNA is TGTGCCAGCAGCGGCAGGGGTGGGGCCAACGTCCTGACTTTC. V is TRBV9 and J is TRBJ2-6, with TRBD1 as a possible D gene (6 bases). This CDR3 contains 14 residues. Between the trimmed V and J ends, which lost 3 bases and 3 bases, there was a span of 7 bases. Germline V CDR1 and CDR2: SGDLS, YYNGEE.